This TCR beta chain emerged from a study of PD-1 blockade in classical Hodgkin lymphoma. Study details: Intravenous infusions of nivolumab 3 mg/kg reached patients every 2 weeks.

With regard to this clone: Its matching antigen is unknown. Within the sample, other DNA sequences also encode this same CDR3.

The CDR3 runs to 15 residues. Trimming cost V 0 bases and J 0 bases, with 7 bases left between them. Germline V lookup: CDR1 SGHRS, CDR2 YFSETQ. Specified time point: cycle 4 day 1 (C4D1), after more than five weeks of nivolumab. Exposure to brentuximab vedotin varied, and each patient had relapsed following autologous stem cell transplantation. Libraries were prepared by immunoSEQ multiplex PCR; TCRdb keeps only in-frame clonotypes and omits some of them. The table lists tens of thousands of clones, 87% of them singletons. Study outcomes and limitations: No one has yet defined what causes the repertoire differences, which may be disease activity or prior therapy. Patients with a complete response exhibited baseline diversity comparable to newly diagnosed patients.

This sample comprised peripheral blood mononuclear cells (PBMCs), obtained before the fourth cycle of nivolumab. The receptor comes from a human donor with classical Hodgkin lymphoma. The chain couples TRBV5-1 to TRBJ1-3; D unresolved. CDR3 nucleotides: TGCGCCAGCAGCTTGGACGGAATCTCTGGAAACACCATATATTTT. This translates into CASSLDGISGNTIYF.